The 27 T cell receptor beta chains below were found in one sample sequenced in a study of cytomegalovirus exposure and HLA in healthy donors. Clones were read by immunoSEQ multiplex PCR, and TCRdb kept only the in-frame ones, dropping some. Seen here are 150,000 to 200,000 clones, about 83% observed once, and the top ten hold over 1.1%. Material: PBMCs. These receptors all stem from a woman aged 18 to 35 in good health and CMV-seronegative.

V and J are TRBV11-2 and TRBJ2-2; 10 bases line up with TRBD2. Germline-derived CDR1 and CDR2 are SGHAT and FQNNGV. The CDR3 is made up of 15 amino acids. V dropped 3 bases and J dropped 9; count of bases not matched to a gene: 7. The CDR3 reads CASSFRAGGPRELFF. CDR3 DNA sequence: TGTGCCAGCAGCTTTCGAGCGGGGGGGCCCCGGGAGCTGTTTTTT.

The chain combines TRBV27 with TRBJ1-5, with D unclear. CDR3 length: 12 amino acids. Germline-derived CDR1 and CDR2 are MNHEY and SMNVEV (reference sequence). V lost 5 bases and J 4 bases, leaving 6 bases between the germline ends. Here the CDR3 DNA reads TGTGCCAGCAGTAAGCCTAATCAGCCCCAGCATTTT. Translating gives CASSKPNQPQHF.

The gene calls are TRBV27 and TRBJ2-1; a possible D gene is TRBD1 (6 bases). The V end was cut by 6 bases, the J end by 1 base, with 19 bases between. The CDR3 is made up of 17 amino acids. In germline, CDR1 is MNHEY, CDR2 SMNVEV (reference sequence). The CDR3 region is CASSPQSQGISYNEQFF. The DNA for the CDR3 is TGTGCCAGCAGCCCTCAGTCACAGGGAATATCCTACAATGAGCAGTTCTTC.

The rearrangement uses TRBV18 and TRBJ2-5; D is undetermined. The CDR3 sequence is 13 residues long. CDR1 and CDR2 from the germline V gene are KGHSH and LQKENI. The ends were cut back, 2 bases at V and 2 bases at J, with 6 bases in the middle. CDR3 region: CASSPELQETQYF. CDR3 DNA: TGTGCCAGCTCACCAGAGCTTCAAGAGACCCAGTACTTC. The variable domain in full, with the rest retrieved from reference TRBV18 and TRBJ2-5, is NAGVMQNPRHLVRRRGQEARLRCSPMKGHSHVYWYRQLPEEGLKFMVYLQKENIIDESGMPKERFSAEFPKEGPSILRIQQVVRGDSAAYFCASSPELQETQYFGPGTRLLVL.

The chain has TRBV25-1 and TRBJ1-1; D is uncertain. Germline lookup yields CDR1 MGHDK and CDR2 SYGVNS. CDR3 length: 14 residues. The germline V and J ends were trimmed by 6 bases and 1 base, with 12 bases remaining between them. CDR3 region: CASREYLQNTEAFF. In nucleotides, the CDR3 is TGTGCCAGCAGGGAGTACCTCCAGAACACTGAAGCTTTCTTT.

V and J are TRBV28 and TRBJ1-1, with D uncertain. Trimming removed 3 bases from V and 6 bases from J, with 14 bases in between. The germline V gene encodes CDR1 MDHEN and CDR2 SYDVKM. The CDR3 runs to 14 residues. CDR3 bases: TGTGCCAGCAGTTTGAGGGCGAATCTCGCTGAAGCTTTCTTT. Translated: CASSLRANLAEAFF. Together with reference TRBV28 and TRBJ1-1, the CDR3 gives the full variable domain: DVKVTQSSRYLVKRTGEKVFLECVQDMDHENMFWYRQDPGLGLRLIYFSYDVKMKEKGDIPEGYSVSREKKERFSLILESASTNQTSMYLCASSLRANLAEAFFGQGTRLTVV.

The rearrangement links TRBV30 to TRBJ2-2; 9 nucleotides agree with TRBD2. CDR1 and CDR2 from the germline V gene are GTSNPN and SVGIG (reference sequence). The CDR3 loop spans 18 amino acids. V dropped 2 bases and J dropped 2; count of bases not matched to a gene: 12. CDR3 sequence: CAWSIPRGGEKNTGELFF. In DNA, the CDR3 is TGTGCCTGGAGTATTCCTCGCGGGGGGGAAAAAAACACCGGGGAGCTGTTTTTT. Filled out from reference TRBV30 and TRBJ2-2, the complete variable domain reads SQTIHQWPATLVQPVGSPLSLECTVEGTSNPNLYWYRQAAGRGLQLLFYSVGIGQISSEVPQNLSASRPQDRQFILSSKKLLLSDSGFYLCAWSIPRGGEKNTGELFFGEGSRLTVL.

The chain employs TRBV19 and TRBJ2-7, with 8 bases lining up with TRBD1. Trimming took 3 bases from V and 2 from J; bases not matched to a gene: 3. There are 14 residues in the CDR3. Germline V CDR1 and CDR2: LNHDA, SQIVND (reference sequence). The CDR3 DNA follows: TGTGCCAGTAGTATTCAGGGGGCCCCCTACGAGCAGTACTTC. Protein product: CASSIQGAPYEQYF.

The rearrangement joins TRBV14 to TRBJ2-7, with a weak D call TRBD1 (6 bases). The ends were cut back, 3 bases at V and 2 bases at J, with 11 bases in the middle. CDR3 length: 14 residues. Germline CDR1 SGHDN, CDR2 FVKESK. The CDR3 protein is CASSHRQETYEQYF. DNA for the CDR3: TGTGCCAGCAGCCATAGACAGGAGACCTACGAGCAGTACTTC.

The CDR3 DNA sequence: TGTGCCAGTAGTATGGGACAGCGAACTGGGGCCAACGTCCTGACTTTC. Amino acids: CASSMGQRTGANVLTF. This chain links TRBV19 with TRBJ2-6; 7 positions agree with TRBD1. The CDR3 is 16 residues long. Germline loops: CDR1 LNHDA, CDR2 SQIVND (reference sequence). V lost 3 bases, J lost 2 bases, and 4 bases stayed unmatched.

The J gene is TRBJ1-1, the V gene TRBV10-3, with TRBD1 matching over 7 bases. The junction had 6 bases not matched to a gene; V was cut back by 10 bases and J by 1 base. The CDR3 totals 13 residues. From germline, CDR1 is ENHRY and CDR2 SYGVKD. The CDR3 here is CATHRDRNTEAFF. CDR3 DNA sequence: TGTGCCACCCACCGGGACAGGAACACTGAAGCTTTCTTT.

The gene calls are TRBV6-1 and TRBJ1-4; D ambiguous. V was trimmed by 0 bases and J by 4 bases, leaving 9 bases between them. CDR1 and CDR2 from the germline V gene are MNHNS and SASEGT. The CDR3 sequence is 15 residues long. CDR3 residues: CASSEASVGNEKLFF. The CDR3 bases are TGTGCCAGCAGTGAAGCAAGCGTTGGTAATGAAAAACTGTTTTTT.

This chain connects TRBV10-3 to TRBJ1-5; D is unresolved. From germline, CDR1 is ENHRY and CDR2 SYGVKD. V was clipped by 5 bases and J by 8 bases, with 16 bases between them. This CDR3 is built from 14 residues. CDR3 nucleotide sequence: TGTGCCATCAGTCTAGGCCCTCTCGGTGAGCCCCAGCATTTT. This sequence encodes CAISLGPLGEPQHF.

The rearrangement uses TRBV5-1 and TRBJ1-2, with a tentative D call TRBD1 (6 bases). The CDR3 length is 14 residues. Germline CDR1 is SGHRS and CDR2 is YFSETQ. Trimming stripped 4 bases from V and 0 bases from J, with 10 bases between. CDR3 in amino acids: CASSAGVANYGYTF. CDR3 nucleotide sequence: TGCGCCAGCAGCGCAGGGGTAGCTAACTATGGCTACACCTTC. Full variable domain (remainder filled in from reference TRBV5-1 and TRBJ1-2): KAGVTQTPRYLIKTRGQQVTLSCSPISGHRSVSWYQQTPGQGLQFLFEYFSETQRNKGNFPGRFSGRQFSNSRSEMNVSTLELGDSALYLCASSAGVANYGYTFGSGTRLTVV.

This chain links TRBV15 with TRBJ1-2, with TRBD1 matching 8 bases. The CDR3 runs to 16 residues. CDR1 is LNHNV, CDR2 YYDKDF, per germline (reference sequence). V lost 3 bases, J lost 0 bases, and 6 bases stayed unmatched. In nucleotides, the CDR3 is TGTGCCACCAGCAGGGGGACAGGAGGAGCTAACTATGGCTACACCTTC. It translates to CATSRGTGGANYGYTF. Full variable domain (rest looked up from reference TRBV15 and TRBJ1-2): DAMVIQNPRYQVTQFGKPVTLSCSQTLNHNVMYWYQQKSSQAPKLLFHYYDKDFNNEADTPDNFQSRRPNTSFCFLDIRSPGLGDTAMYLCATSRGTGGANYGYTFGSGTRLTVV.

V and J are TRBV10-2 and TRBJ2-7, with TRBD2 matching over 8 bases. The V and J ends lost 4 bases and 0 bases, in that order; junction bases with no gene match: 11. CDR3 length: 17 residues. Germline V lookup: CDR1 WSHSY, CDR2 SAAADI. CDR3 in amino acids: CASSGGVLAESSYEQYF. The DNA for the CDR3 is TGCGCCAGCAGTGGGGGGGTACTAGCGGAGAGCTCCTACGAGCAGTACTTC.

V usage is TRBV10-1 and J usage is TRBJ2-5; the match to TRBD2 covers 7 bases. The CDR3 loop spans 13 amino acids. Germline V gives CDR1 WNHNN, CDR2 SYGVQD (reference sequence). J was trimmed by 5 bases and V by 0 bases; bases with no gene match: 0. CDR3 in DNA: TGCGCCAGCAGTGAGTCGGGGGGGGAGACCCAGTACTTC. Translation gives CASSESGGETQYF.

The CDR3 spells CASSYHPGGNQPQHF. The CDR3 DNA reads as TGTGCCAGCAGTTACCATCCAGGGGGCAATCAGCCCCAGCATTTT. The chain carries TRBV6-6 and TRBJ1-5; TRBD1 might be the D (6 bases). This CDR3 comprises 15 residues. Between the trimmed V and J ends, which lost 2 bases and 2 bases, there was a span of 10 bases. The germline gives CDR1 MNHNY, CDR2 SVGAGI (reference sequence).

This chain links TRBV7-7 with TRBJ2-3; a possible D gene is TRBD1 (6 bases). This CDR3 region has 14 residues. The germline CDR1 and CDR2 sequences are SSHAT and FNYEAQ (reference sequence). V shed 3 bases and J shed 2 bases, with 9 bases lying between them. Written as DNA, the CDR3 is TGTGCCAGCAGCTTTGGACAGTCCACAGATACGCAGTATTTT. Amino acids: CASSFGQSTDTQYF. The full variable domain, its missing parts supplied by reference TRBV7-7 and TRBJ2-3, is GAGVSQSPRYKVTKRGQDVTLRCDPISSHATLYWYQQALGQGPEFLTYFNYEAQPDKSGLPSDRFSAERPEGSISTLTIQRTEQRDSAMYRCASSFGQSTDTQYFGPGTRLTVL.

The rearrangement links TRBV13 to TRBJ1-1, with unresolved D. This CDR3 is built from 15 residues. V was clipped by 0 bases and J by 0 bases, with 8 bases between them. The V gene's germline CDR1 is PRHDT and CDR2 FYEKMQ (reference sequence). The CDR3 DNA sequence: TGTGCCAGCAGCTTAGGGCGGAGCATGAACACTGAAGCTTTCTTT. This gives the protein CASSLGRSMNTEAFF.

The genes are TRBV5-1 and TRBJ2-5; 11 nucleotides align to TRBD2. Germline CDR1 SGHRS, CDR2 YFSETQ. Germline trimming cut 0 bases from V and 1 base from J; bases unmatched to any gene: 8. The CDR3 consists of 18 residues. The CDR3 here is CASSLGVLAGGTQETQYF. For the CDR3, the DNA is TGCGCCAGCAGCTTGGGAGTGCTAGCGGGGGGAACCCAAGAGACCCAGTACTTC.

This sequence joins TRBV19 and TRBJ2-1; 8 bases are shared with TRBD2. Germline CDR1 and CDR2: LNHDA and SQIVND (reference sequence). V dropped 5 bases and J dropped 0; count of bases not matched to a gene: 12. This CDR3 is 18 amino acids long. The CDR3 DNA sequence: TGTGCCAGTAGTTTAAGCGGGAGAAAGATGAGCTCCTACAATGAGCAGTTCTTC. Its protein product is CASSLSGRKMSSYNEQFF.

CDR3 loop: CASRRQGVGTDTQYF. DNA of the CDR3: TGTGCCAGCAGGCGACAGGGGGTGGGCACAGATACGCAGTATTTT. The chain recombines TRBV5-5 with TRBJ2-3, with TRBD1 identical over 9 bases. V gave up 5 bases and J gave up 1 base; unmatched junction bases: 5. The germline gives CDR1 SGHKS, CDR2 YYEKEE (reference sequence). CDR3 length equals 15 residues.

The gene calls are TRBV10-3 and TRBJ2-1; 10 nucleotides line up with TRBD2. V lost 9 bases and J lost 8; bases outside the gene matches: 10. Germline V gives CDR1 ENHRY, CDR2 SYGVKD. The CDR3 covers 14 residues. CDR3 region: CAIAEASGGYEQFF. The CDR3, as DNA: TGTGCCATAGCTGAGGCTAGCGGGGGTTATGAGCAGTTCTTC.

This rearrangement joins TRBV4-1 to TRBJ1-2, with 10 bases that match TRBD1. The germline V gene encodes CDR1 MGHRA and CDR2 YSYEKL. Losses at the gene ends were 2 bases for V and 3 bases for J; bases not matched to a gene: 12. CDR3 size: 18 residues. As DNA, the CDR3 is TGCGCCAGCAGCCAACTTCCCGGGACAGGGGAACTCTACTATGGCTACACCTTC. As protein: CASSQLPGTGELYYGYTF.

This chain joins TRBV5-1 and TRBJ1-1; D possibly corresponds to TRBD1 (6 bases). The CDR3 sequence is 14 residues long. V was pared by 5 bases and J by 0 bases, with 11 bases between. The germline gives CDR1 SGHRS, CDR2 YFSETQ. CDR3 sequence reads: CASRQGNLNTEAFF. The CDR3 DNA is TGCGCCAGCAGACAGGGCAACTTGAACACTGAAGCTTTCTTT.

The CDR3 nucleotides read TGTGCCAGCCCCCAGGGACAGGGGATGTTCAATGAGCAGTTCTTC. This sequence encodes CASPQGQGMFNEQFF. The chain recombines TRBV4-2 with TRBJ2-1; 10 bases fit TRBD1. Germline values: CDR1 LGHNA, CDR2 YNFKEQ. CDR3 size: 15 residues. Losses at the gene ends were 8 bases for V and 6 bases for J; bases not matched to a gene: 10.